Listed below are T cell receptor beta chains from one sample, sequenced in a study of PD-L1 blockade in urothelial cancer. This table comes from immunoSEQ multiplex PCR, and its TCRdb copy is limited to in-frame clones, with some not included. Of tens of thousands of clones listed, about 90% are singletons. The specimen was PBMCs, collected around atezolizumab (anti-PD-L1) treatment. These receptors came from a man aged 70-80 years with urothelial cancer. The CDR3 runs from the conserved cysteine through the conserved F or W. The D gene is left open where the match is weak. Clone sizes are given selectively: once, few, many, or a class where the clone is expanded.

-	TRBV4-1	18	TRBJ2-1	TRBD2	TGCGCCAGCAGCCAAGACGAGGCTAGCGGGAGCCGCTACAATGAGCAGTTCTTC	CASSQDEASGSRYNEQFF
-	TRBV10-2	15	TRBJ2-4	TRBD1	TGCGCCAGCAGTGAGTCCCCGGGACAGAAAAACATTCAGTACTTC	CASSESPGQKNIQYF
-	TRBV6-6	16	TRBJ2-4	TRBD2	TGTGCCAGCACCTCTGGACGGGGGGAGAGAGGGGACATTCAGTACTTC	CASTSGRGERGDIQYF
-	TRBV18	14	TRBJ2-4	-	TGTGCCAGCTCACCGGGGACCGCGGGGAACATTCAGTACTTC	CASSPGTAGNIQYF
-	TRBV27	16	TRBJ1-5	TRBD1	TGTGCCAGCAGTCAAAACAGGGGGCTGAGCAATCAGCCCCAGCATTTT	CASSQNRGLSNQPQHF
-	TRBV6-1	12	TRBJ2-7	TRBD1	TGTGCCAGCATATTACAGGGGGGCGAGCAGTACTTC	CASILQGGEQYF
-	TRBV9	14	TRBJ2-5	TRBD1	TGTGCCAGCAGCCCTACGGACAGGGTAGAGACCCAGTACTTC	CASSPTDRVETQYF
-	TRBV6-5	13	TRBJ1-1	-	TGTGCCAGCAGTTACGCGACTAACACTGAAGCTTTCTTT	CASSYATNTEAFF
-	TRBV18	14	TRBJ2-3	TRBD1	TGTGCCAGCTCACAGACAGGGGGCGCAGATACGCAGTATTTT	CASSQTGGADTQYF
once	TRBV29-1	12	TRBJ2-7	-	TGCAGCGCCTCGGGGGGCCCCTACGAGCAGTACTTC	CSASGGPYEQYF
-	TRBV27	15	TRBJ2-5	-	TGTGCCAGCAGTTTTGCGGGACGGATCCAAGAGACCCAGTACTTC	CASSFAGRIQETQYF
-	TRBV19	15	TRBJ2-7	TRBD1	TGTGCCAGTGGGGAGGGGACAGGGACCTCCTACGAGCAGTACTTC	CASGEGTGTSYEQYF
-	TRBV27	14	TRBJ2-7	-	TGTGCCAGCAGCCTATTCCGGGATATAGGGGAGCAGTACTTC	CASSLFRDIGEQYF
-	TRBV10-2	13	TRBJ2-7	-	TGCGCCAGCGGGGCCGGGAGCTCCTACGAGCAGTACTTC	CASGAGSSYEQYF
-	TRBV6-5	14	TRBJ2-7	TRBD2	TGTGCCAGCAGTTACACTAGCGGACCCTACGAGCAGTACTTC	CASSYTSGPYEQYF
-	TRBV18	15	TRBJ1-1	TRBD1	TGTGCCAGCTCACCTGGACAGGGCTCAAACACTGAAGCTTTCTTT	CASSPGQGSNTEAFF
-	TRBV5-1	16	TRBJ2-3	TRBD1	TGCGCCAGCAGCTTGGGACAGGGGGGTAGCACAGATACGCAGTATTTT	CASSLGQGGSTDTQYF
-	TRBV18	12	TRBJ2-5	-	TGTGCCAGCTCACCCCTCCAAGAGACCCAGTACTTC	CASSPLQETQYF
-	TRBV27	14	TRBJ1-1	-	TGTGCCAGCAGTTTACAGGGGACGAACACTGAAGCTTTCTTT	CASSLQGTNTEAFF
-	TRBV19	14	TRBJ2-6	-	TGTGCCAGTAGTTCGGGCTCTGGGGCCAACGTCCTGACTTTC	CASSSGSGANVLTF
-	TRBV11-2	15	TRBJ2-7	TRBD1	TGTGCCAGCAGGCCGACAGGGTCGAACCCCTACGAGCAGTACTTC	CASRPTGSNPYEQYF
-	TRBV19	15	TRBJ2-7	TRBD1	TGTGCCAGTAGTGCACCGGGACAGCGCTCCTACGAGCAGTACTTC	CASSAPGQRSYEQYF
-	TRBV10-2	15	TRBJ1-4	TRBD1	TGCGCCAGCAGTGAGCAGGGGGCAACTAATGAAAAACTGTTTTTT	CASSEQGATNEKLFF
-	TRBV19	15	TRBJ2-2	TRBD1	TGTGCCAGTAGTTCCGGACAGGGGGCCTCCGGGGAGCTGTTTTTT	CASSSGQGASGELFF
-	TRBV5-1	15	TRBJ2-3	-	TGCGCCAGCAGCTTGCGACAGCCGCCAGGAGATACGCAGTATTTT	CASSLRQPPGDTQYF
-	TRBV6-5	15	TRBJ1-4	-	TGTGCCAGCAGCCCTCTGGGGGCGAGGGATGAAAAACTGTTTTTT	CASSPLGARDEKLFF
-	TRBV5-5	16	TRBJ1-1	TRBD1	TGTGCCAGCAGCTACTTATTACAGGGGGCTAAGGCTGAAGCTTTCTTT	CASSYLLQGAKAEAFF
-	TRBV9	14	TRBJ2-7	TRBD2	TGTGCCAGCAACAGACTAGCGAAAGTGGGAGAGCAGTACTTC	CASNRLAKVGEQYF
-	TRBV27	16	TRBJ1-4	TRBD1	TGTGCCAGCAGACCCCTCCCGACAGGGGGGGGTGAAAAACTGTTTTTT	CASRPLPTGGGEKLFF
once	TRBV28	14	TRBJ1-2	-	TGTGCCAGCAGTTTAGGCGGGGGGCTTAATGGCTACACCTTC	CASSLGGGLNGYTF
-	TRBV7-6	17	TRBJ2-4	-	TGTGCCAGCAGCTTAGGCGTCGAACGGGGAGCCAAAAACATTCAGTACTTC	CASSLGVERGAKNIQYF
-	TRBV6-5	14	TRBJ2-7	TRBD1	TGTGCCAGCAGTTACTCGGCAGGGGGAAGGGAGCAGTACTTC	CASSYSAGGREQYF
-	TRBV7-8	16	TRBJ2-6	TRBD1	TGTGCCAGCAGCGCAACAGGGGCGAGAGGGGCCAACGTCCTGACTTTC	CASSATGARGANVLTF
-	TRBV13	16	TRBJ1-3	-	TGTGCCAGCAGCTCCGCGAGGGTGAACTCTGGAAACACCATATATTTT	CASSSARVNSGNTIYF
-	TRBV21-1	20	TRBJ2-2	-	TGTGCCAGCAGCAATCCCCTGGACAGGGCCCTTTTCGCGAACACCGGGGAGCTGTTTTTT	CASSNPLDRALFANTGELFF
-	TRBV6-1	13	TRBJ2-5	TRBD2	TGTGCCAGCAGCATAGCGGGAGCAGAGACCCAGTACTTC	CASSIAGAETQYF
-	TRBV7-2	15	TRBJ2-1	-	TGTGCCAGCAGCTTAGCTGTCGGAGTCTACAATGAGCAGTTCTTC	CASSLAVGVYNEQFF
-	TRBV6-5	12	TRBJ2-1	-	TGTGCCAGCAGTTCGGACGGGGGGCTGCAGTTCTTC	CASSSDGGLQFF
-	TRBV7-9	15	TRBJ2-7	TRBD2	TGTGCCAGCAGCTTAGGCGGAGCGGGAGGACACGAGCAGTACTTC	CASSLGGAGGHEQYF
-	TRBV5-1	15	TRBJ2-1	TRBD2	TGCGCCAGCAGCTTGGCTAGCGGGGCCTACAATGAGCAGTTCTTC	CASSLASGAYNEQFF
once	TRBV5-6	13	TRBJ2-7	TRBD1	TGTGCCAGCGGAACAGGGGGCGGTTACGAGCAGTACTTC	CASGTGGGYEQYF
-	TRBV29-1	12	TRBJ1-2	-	-	CSVEVGQGTLIF
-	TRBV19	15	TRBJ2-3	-	TGTGCCAGTAGTATAGGAGGGCCTCGTACAGATACGCAGTATTTT	CASSIGGPRTDTQYF
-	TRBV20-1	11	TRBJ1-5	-	TGCAGTGCCAGGACAGATCAGCCCCAGCATTTT	CSARTDQPQHF
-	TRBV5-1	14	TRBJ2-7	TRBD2	TGCGCCAGCAGCTTGGGGGCGGGAGCCTACGAGCAGTACTTC	CASSLGAGAYEQYF
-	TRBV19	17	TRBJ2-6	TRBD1	TGTGCCAGTAGAACGGGACAGGCCGACTCTGGGGCCAACGTCCTGACTTTC	CASRTGQADSGANVLTF
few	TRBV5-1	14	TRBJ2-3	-	TGCGCCAGCAGCTTGTCCAAGCGGGCAGATACGCAGTATTTT	CASSLSKRADTQYF
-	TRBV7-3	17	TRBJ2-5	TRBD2	TGTGCCAGCAGCCCCTGGACTAGCGGGACCATCCAAGAGACCCAGTACTTC	CASSPWTSGTIQETQYF
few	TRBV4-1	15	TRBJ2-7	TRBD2	TGCGCCAGCAGCCAAGAAGCGGGAGGAACCTACGAGCAGTACTTC	CASSQEAGGTYEQYF
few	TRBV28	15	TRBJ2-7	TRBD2	TGTGCCAGCAGCCCGGGGGGTAGCCGGAACTACGAGCAGTACTTC	CASSPGGSRNYEQYF
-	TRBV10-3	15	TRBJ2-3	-	TGTGCCATCAGTGAGTCGCAGGGGACCGCAGATACGCAGTATTTT	CAISESQGTADTQYF
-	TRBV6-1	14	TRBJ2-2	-	TGTGCCTCGGAGGGAGATTGGGATACCGGGGAGCTGTTTTTT	CASEGDWDTGELFF
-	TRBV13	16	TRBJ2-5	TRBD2	TGTGCCAGCAGCTTTACTAGCGGGCAGCCCCAAAAGACCCAGTACTTC	CASSFTSGQPQKTQYF
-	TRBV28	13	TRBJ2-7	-	TGTGCCAGCAGTTTCTCAGGGGCATACGAGCAGTACTTC	CASSFSGAYEQYF
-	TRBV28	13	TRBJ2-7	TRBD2	TGTGCCAGCAGTTGGGGACTATTTTACGAGCAGTACTTC	CASSWGLFYEQYF
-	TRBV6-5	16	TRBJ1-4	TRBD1	TGTGCCAGCAGTTTTCAACCGGGACAGTCTTCCCGCAAACTGTTTTTT	CASSFQPGQSSRKLFF
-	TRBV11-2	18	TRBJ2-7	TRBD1	TGTGCCAGCAGCTTCCTAGGGATCGGGACAGGCTCCCCCTACGAGCAGTACTTC	CASSFLGIGTGSPYEQYF
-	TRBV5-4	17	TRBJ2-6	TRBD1	TGTGCCAGCAGCTCTAGGGACAGGGGTGCTGGGGCCAACGTCCTGACTTTC	CASSSRDRGAGANVLTF